This T cell receptor (beta chain) is drawn from a study of early T cells in non-severe SARS-CoV-2 infection. Study observations and caveats: Private and CD4 specificities were missed by VDJdb matching, which favored anti-spike CD8 responses.

The CDR3 is 15 residues long. The V segment lost 10 bases and the J segment 2 bases; nucleotides outside the gene matches: 9. The germline V gene encodes CDR1 MNHEY and CDR2 SMNVEV (reference sequence). Individual cDNA molecules each received unique molecular identifiers attached to them. Each CDR3 protein is one row after TCRdb ran MiXCR on the 5' RACE reads. In the table there are about 19,000 distinct CDR3 sequences, around 4.2% of which are singletons. The table lists this clonotype with many counts. Its antigen remains unknown. The sample taken for sequencing was whole blood. The TCR originated in an adult who was a healthcare worker with PCR-confirmed SARS-CoV-2 infection or an uninfected control (not recorded which). The genes are TRBV27 and TRBJ2-2, with 8 bases matching TRBD1. CDR3: CATRTGFGNTGELFF. The CDR3 DNA reads as TGTGCCACCCGGACAGGGTTCGGCAACACCGGGGAGCTGTTTTTT.